A single sample is the source of the 31 T cell receptor beta chains below, sequenced in a study of cytomegalovirus exposure and HLA in healthy donors. In the PCR, 60 Vbeta and 13 Jbeta primers were used. Measured with immunoSEQ multiplex PCR; TCRdb has only the in-frame clones, and not every one. The sample has approximately 74,000 clones, roughly 76% seen once. The sample was PBMCs. The source is a man aged 55 to 70 in good health and CMV-seropositive.

The rearrangement links TRBV15 to TRBJ1-1; no definite D call. Germline V gives CDR1 LNHNV, CDR2 YYDKDF (reference sequence). Trimming shortened V by 2 bases and J by 1 base, and 8 bases separated the two germline ends. The CDR3 has 14 amino acids. In DNA, the CDR3 is TGTGCCACCAGCAGATCGAGGTCGAACACTGAAGCTTTCTTT. Translating it yields CATSRSRSNTEAFF.

The chain has TRBV6-5 and TRBJ1-1; D not resolved. Deletions cut 4 bases from V and 4 bases from J, with 13 bases between. Germline CDR1 reads MNHEY; CDR2 reads SVGAGI. This CDR3 is built from 14 residues. The CDR3 loop reads CASSFVPSGTEAFF. CDR3 sequence (DNA): TGTGCCAGCAGTTTTGTCCCGAGTGGCACTGAAGCTTTCTTT.

This clone is a singleton in its sample. The V gene is TRBV19, the J gene TRBJ2-3; TRBD1 might be the D (5 bases). CDR1 LNHDA and CDR2 SQIVND come from the germline V gene (reference sequence). Trimming stripped 1 base from V and 6 bases from J, with 17 bases between. CDR3 size: 16 residues. The CDR3 DNA is TGTGCCAGTAGTATAGGCCAGGGAACCAGGCTCGATACGCAGTATTTT. Amino acid sequence: CASSIGQGTRLDTQYF.

This chain connects TRBV5-1 to TRBJ2-1; 9 nucleotides match TRBD2. CDR1 SGHRS and CDR2 YFSETQ come from the germline V gene. This CDR3 has 15 amino acids. V was clipped by 4 bases and J by 4 bases; unmatched bases: 6. CDR3 sequence (DNA): TGCGCCAGCAGCGTCCTAGCGGGGTCTTACAATGAGCAGTTCTTC. It translates to CASSVLAGSYNEQFF.

The table lists this clone with a count of one. This CDR3 is CASQSHLNTEAFF. The CDR3 DNA follows: TGTGCCAGCCAGTCACATTTGAACACTGAAGCTTTCTTT. The chain has TRBV5-6 and TRBJ1-1; D uncertain. CDR3 length: 13 residues. CDR1 SGHDT and CDR2 YYEEEE come from the germline V gene. V was clipped by 7 bases and J by 0 bases, with 10 bases between them.

The V call is TRBV19, the J call TRBJ1-5; D might be TRBD1 (5 bases). Germline lookup yields CDR1 LNHDA and CDR2 SQIVND (reference sequence). This CDR3 is 16 amino acids long. V lost 2 bases, J lost 7 bases, and 18 bases lay in between. The CDR3 sequence is CASSITWFPGLQPQHF. DNA of the CDR3: TGTGCCAGTAGTATAACATGGTTCCCAGGGCTCCAGCCCCAGCATTTT. The whole variable domain, remainder taken from reference TRBV19 and TRBJ1-5, is DGGITQSPKYLFRKEGQNVTLSCEQNLNHDAMYWYRQDPGQGLRLIYYSQIVNDFQKGDIAEGYSVSREKKESFPLTVTSAQKNPTAFYLCASSITWFPGLQPQHFGDGTRLSIL.

The chain recombines TRBV7-9 with TRBJ1-1, with D perhaps matching TRBD1 (6 bases). Germline V gene sequence: CDR1 SEHNR, CDR2 FQNEAQ (reference sequence). V shed 5 bases and J shed 4 bases, with 14 bases lying between them. The CDR3 runs 14 residues. In DNA form, the CDR3 reads TGTGCCAGCAGCCCCCGACAGGAAAGCACTGAAGCTTTCTTT. Residues: CASSPRQESTEAFF.

The chain links TRBV6-5 to TRBJ2-1, with TRBD2 matching 9 bases. Trimming removed 6 bases from V and 15 bases from J; junction bases left unmatched: 6. Germline CDR1 and CDR2: MNHEY and SVGAGI. This CDR3 is built from 11 residues. CDR3 sequence: CASSSGTSTFF. The CDR3 nucleotides read TGTGCCAGCAGCTCCGGGACTAGCACGTTCTTC.

The chain recombines TRBV6-6 with TRBJ2-3; D might be TRBD2 (6 bases). Trimming took off 0 bases at V and 3 bases at J, with 13 bases between the two ends. Looked up from germline, CDR1 is MNHNY and CDR2 is SVGAGI (reference sequence). This CDR3 has 16 residues. The CDR3 bases are TGTGCCAGCAGTTACTCCCCTAGCGTGCGGACAGATACGCAGTATTTT. It encodes CASSYSPSVRTDTQYF.

This clone was counted between two and nine times. The chain is built from TRBV29-1 and TRBJ1-1; TRBD1 agrees at 11 bases. The CDR3 consists of 12 residues. Germline CDR1 reads SQVTM; CDR2 reads ANQGSEA. V trimming: 6 bases; J trimming: 6 bases; junction bases outside the gene matches: 3. The CDR3 here is CSVGQGASEAFF. CDR3 nucleotides: TGCAGCGTCGGACAGGGGGCCTCTGAAGCTTTCTTT. The whole variable domain, filled in from reference TRBV29-1 and TRBJ1-1, reads SAVISQKPSRDICQRGTSLTIQCQVDSQVTMMFWYRQQPGQSLTLIATANQGSEATYESGFVIDKFPISRPNLTFSTLTVSNMSPEDSSIYLCSVGQGASEAFFGQGTRLTVV.

This rearrangement joins TRBV6-5 to TRBJ1-2, with D hard to call. The CDR3 is made up of 13 amino acids. V was cut by 4 bases and J by 4 bases, with 10 bases left in between. Germline CDR1 reads MNHEY; CDR2 reads SVGAGI. The CDR3 DNA sequence: TGTGCCAGCAGTTTGGAGGGAGGCTATGGCTACACCTTC. Amino acid sequence: CASSLEGGYGYTF.

V usage is TRBV19 and J usage is TRBJ2-7; a weak D match, TRBD1 (5 bases). Germline V gene lookup returns CDR1 LNHDA and CDR2 SQIVND (reference sequence). This CDR3 contains 16 residues. Trimming removed 0 bases at V and 2 bases at J, with 14 bases between. CDR3 sequence: CASSIDGLQGTYEQYF. CDR3 sequence (DNA): TGTGCCAGTAGTATAGACGGGCTCCAGGGTACCTACGAGCAGTACTTC.

J is TRBJ2-3 and V is TRBV19; the match to TRBD1 covers 12 bases. V dropped 7 bases and J dropped 9; count of bases not matched to a gene: 8. The CDR3 has 14 residues. Germline CDR1 is LNHDA and CDR2 is SQIVND (reference sequence). The CDR3 nucleotides are TGTGCCAGTATCCCGGGACAGGGGGCGTTGACGCAGTATTTT. This translates into CASIPGQGALTQYF.

The chain links TRBV19 to TRBJ2-7; 8 nucleotides align to TRBD1. The V gene's germline CDR1 is LNHDA and CDR2 SQIVND (reference sequence). With 6 bases clipped from V and 2 bases from J, the junction kept 6 bases outside the gene matches. CDR3 length: 14 amino acids. Here the CDR3 reads CASRSLDRAYEQYF. DNA of the CDR3: TGTGCCAGTAGATCTTTGGACAGGGCCTACGAGCAGTACTTC.

This clone showed up just once. The V gene is TRBV11-2, the J gene TRBJ1-1; a weak D match, TRBD1 (5 bases). V was clipped by 7 bases and J by 0 bases, with 24 bases between them. Per the germline V gene, CDR1 is SGHAT and CDR2 is FQNNGV. There are 18 residues in the CDR3. DNA for the CDR3: TGTGCCAGCACCCCCTCGACGGGACTCACGATTTTGAACACTGAAGCTTTCTTT. It is translated as CASTPSTGLTILNTEAFF. The full variable domain, in which reference TRBV11-2 and TRBJ1-1 provide the parts outside the CDR3, is EAGVAQSPRYKIIEKRQSVAFWCNPISGHATLYWYQQILGQGPKLLIQFQNNGVVDDSQLPKDRFSAERLKGVDSTLKIQPAKLEDSAVYLCASTPSTGLTILNTEAFFGQGTRLTVV.

V and J are TRBV28 and TRBJ2-4; D may be TRBD2 (7 bases). The V gene's germline CDR1 is MDHEN and CDR2 SYDVKM. This CDR3 spans 19 amino acids. Deletions cut 6 bases from V and 0 bases from J, with 24 bases between. In DNA, the CDR3 is TGTGCCAGCAGCACCCCCGTTTATCGGGGGGCCCTAGCCAAAAACATTCAGTACTTC. Translated, it gives CASSTPVYRGALAKNIQYF.

The chain combines TRBV7-6 with TRBJ2-1; the D gene is possibly TRBD1 (5 bases). Germline assignment: CDR1 SGHVS and CDR2 FNYEAQ. V shed 1 base and J shed 2 bases, with 9 bases lying between them. The CDR3 runs to 15 residues. CDR3 amino acids: CASSLVQGTYNEQFF. The CDR3 region has the DNA TGTGCCAGCAGCTTAGTGCAGGGAACCTACAATGAGCAGTTCTTC.

The chain uses TRBV27 and TRBJ2-2; 7 nucleotides line up with TRBD2. This CDR3 region has 16 residues. With V trimmed by 5 bases and J by 2 bases, 8 bases remained unmatched. In germline, CDR1 is MNHEY, CDR2 SMNVEV (reference sequence). The CDR3 DNA sequence: TGTGCCAGCAGTCCAAGGGACTACCTTAACACCGGGGAGCTGTTTTTT. Its translation is CASSPRDYLNTGELFF.

The chain has TRBV15 and TRBJ2-7, with 8 bases that match TRBD1. Germline V lookup: CDR1 LNHNV, CDR2 YYDKDF (reference sequence). The CDR3 is made up of 15 amino acids. With 5 bases clipped from V and 2 bases from J, the junction kept 8 bases outside the gene matches. The CDR3 DNA reads as TGTGCCACCAGCCGCTTTAAGACAGGGGCCTACGAGCAGTACTTC. Translating it yields CATSRFKTGAYEQYF.

This sequence joins TRBV27 and TRBJ1-1; perhaps TRBD1 as D (5 bases). This CDR3 is 13 amino acids long. The germline V and J ends were trimmed by 2 bases and 5 bases, with 9 bases remaining between them. CDR1 is MNHEY, CDR2 SMNVEV, per germline (reference sequence). The CDR3: CASSLEGVTEAFF. The CDR3, as DNA: TGTGCCAGCAGTTTAGAAGGGGTGACTGAAGCTTTCTTT.

This clone was detected only a few times. The chain is built from TRBV11-3 and TRBJ2-3; 8 bases agree with TRBD2. There are 15 residues in the CDR3. Germline CDR1 SGHNT, CDR2 YENEEA. V was clipped by 7 bases and J by 4 bases; unmatched bases: 10. The CDR3 sequence: CASKRGSGMADTQYF. Written as DNA, the CDR3 is TGTGCCAGCAAAAGGGGTAGCGGGATGGCAGATACGCAGTATTTT.

This sequence joins TRBV4-1 and TRBJ2-1; the match to TRBD2 covers 13 bases. Germline CDR1 and CDR2: MGHRA and YSYEKL. There are 15 residues in the CDR3. The V and J ends lost 3 bases and 8 bases, in that order; junction bases with no gene match: 4. CDR3 loop: CASSQPGLAGDEQFF. DNA for the CDR3: TGCGCCAGCAGCCAGCCTGGACTAGCGGGGGATGAGCAGTTCTTC.

The J gene is TRBJ1-6, the V gene TRBV5-1, with D hard to call. The CDR3 has 16 residues. V gave up 0 bases and J gave up 0 bases, with 7 bases separating them. Per germline, CDR1 SGHRS and CDR2 YFSETQ. CDR3 protein: CASSLDGSSYNSPLHF. The CDR3 DNA reads TGCGCCAGCAGCTTGGATGGGAGCTCCTATAATTCACCCCTCCACTTT.

CDR3 amino acids: CASSPGQRHYGYTF. The CDR3 nucleotides read TGTGCCAGTAGTCCCGGACAGCGTCACTATGGCTACACCTTC. The chain carries TRBV19 and TRBJ1-2, with D tentatively TRBD1 (6 bases). V lost 5 bases and J lost 3, with 13 bases in between. Germline assignment: CDR1 LNHDA and CDR2 SQIVND (reference sequence). This CDR3 contains 14 residues.

The gene calls are TRBV6-6 and TRBJ1-1; tentatively, D is TRBD1 (6 bases). The germline gives CDR1 MNHNY, CDR2 SVGAGI (reference sequence). The CDR3 consists of 14 residues. V was trimmed by 2 bases and J by 4 bases, leaving 11 bases between them. The CDR3 bases are TGTGCCAGCAGTTACCTGGGACAAAGCACTGAAGCTTTCTTT. It translates to CASSYLGQSTEAFF.

This chain links TRBV11-2 with TRBJ1-4; TRBD1 might be the D (5 bases). Germline CDR1 reads SGHAT; CDR2 reads FQNNGV. The V end was cut by 1 base, the J end by 0 bases, with 9 bases between. This CDR3 has 16 residues. The CDR3, as DNA: TGTGCCAGCAGCTTAGTGCAGGGCGCAACTAATGAAAAACTGTTTTTT. This codes for CASSLVQGATNEKLFF.

This sequence joins TRBV11-3 and TRBJ2-5; 7 positions match TRBD1. Germline V gene lookup returns CDR1 SGHNT and CDR2 YENEEA. The junction had 6 bases not matched to a gene; V was cut back by 0 bases and J by 5 bases. The CDR3 is 15 amino acids. The CDR3 protein is CASSLDEGAGETQYF. The CDR3 bases are TGTGCCAGCAGCTTAGACGAGGGGGCAGGGGAGACCCAGTACTTC.

V and J are TRBV5-1 and TRBJ2-3, with TRBD2 matching 7 bases. Germline V gives CDR1 SGHRS, CDR2 YFSETQ. After removal of 6 bases from V and 1 base from J, the junction contained 11 bases not matched to a gene. CDR3 length: 16 amino acids. The CDR3 sequence is CASTTGSGDGTDTQYF. CDR3 nucleotide sequence: TGCGCCAGCACCACGGGGAGCGGGGACGGCACAGATACGCAGTATTTT.

This chain connects TRBV27 to TRBJ2-3; 9 positions match TRBD1. This CDR3 is built from 15 residues. The germline V gene encodes CDR1 MNHEY and CDR2 SMNVEV (reference sequence). V lost 6 bases and J lost 1; bases outside the gene matches: 5. The CDR3 DNA reads as TGTGCCAGCAGGGACAGGGGACGTGGCACAGATACGCAGTATTTT. Translated, it gives CASRDRGRGTDTQYF.

Concerning this clone: The same CDR3 also results from other DNA sequences found in this sample. This chain uses TRBV14 with TRBJ1-1; D ambiguous. The germline CDR1 and CDR2 sequences are SGHDN and FVKESK. Trimming shortened V by 0 bases and J by 10 bases, and 9 bases separated the two germline ends. The CDR3 is 12 amino acids. CDR3 coding DNA: TGTGCCAGCAGCCAAGACCACAGTAGAGCTTTCTTT. Its translation: CASSQDHSRAFF.

This chain links TRBV13 with TRBJ2-3; D call uncertain. Looked up from germline, CDR1 is PRHDT and CDR2 is FYEKMQ (reference sequence). Trimming removed 3 bases from V and 0 bases from J, with 10 bases in between. The CDR3 runs to 15 residues. CDR3 residues: CASSFERASTDTQYF. CDR3 in DNA: TGTGCCAGCAGCTTCGAGCGCGCAAGCACAGATACGCAGTATTTT. Combining the CDR3 with reference TRBV13 and TRBJ2-3 gives the whole variable domain AAGVIQSPRHLIKEKRETATLKCYPIPRHDTVYWYQQGPGQDPQFLISFYEKMQSDKGSIPDRFSAQQFSDYHSELNMSSLELGDSALYFCASSFERASTDTQYFGPGTRLTVL.